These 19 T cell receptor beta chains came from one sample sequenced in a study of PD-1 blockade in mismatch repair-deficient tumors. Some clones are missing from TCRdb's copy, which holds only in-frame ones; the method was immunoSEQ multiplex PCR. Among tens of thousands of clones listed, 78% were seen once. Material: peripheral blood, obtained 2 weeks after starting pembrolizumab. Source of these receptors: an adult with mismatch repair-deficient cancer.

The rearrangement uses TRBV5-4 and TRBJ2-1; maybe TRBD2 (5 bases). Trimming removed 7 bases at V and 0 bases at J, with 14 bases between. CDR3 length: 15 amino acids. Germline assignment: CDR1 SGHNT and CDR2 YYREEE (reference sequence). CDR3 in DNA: TGTGCCAGCTCCGTAAAAGGGAGCTCCTACAATGAGCAGTTCTTC. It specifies CASSVKGSSYNEQFF.

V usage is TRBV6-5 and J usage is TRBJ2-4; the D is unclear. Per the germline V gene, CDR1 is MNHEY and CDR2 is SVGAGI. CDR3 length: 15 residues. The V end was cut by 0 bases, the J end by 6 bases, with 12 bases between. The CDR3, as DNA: TGTGCCAGCAGTTACTCTTATGAGTTCTCAAACATTCAGTACTTC. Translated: CASSYSYEFSNIQYF.

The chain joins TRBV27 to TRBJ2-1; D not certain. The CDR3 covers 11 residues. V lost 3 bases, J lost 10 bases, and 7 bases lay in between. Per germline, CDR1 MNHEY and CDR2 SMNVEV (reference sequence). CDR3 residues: CASSFGREQFF. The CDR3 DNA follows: TGTGCCAGCAGTTTCGGACGGGAGCAGTTCTTC.

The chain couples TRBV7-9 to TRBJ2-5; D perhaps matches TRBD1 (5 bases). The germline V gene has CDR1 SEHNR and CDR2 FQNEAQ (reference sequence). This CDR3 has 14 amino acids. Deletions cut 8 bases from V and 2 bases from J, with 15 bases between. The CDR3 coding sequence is TGTGCCAGCTCTGCAGGCAGGGAACAAGAGACCCAGTACTTC. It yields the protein CASSAGREQETQYF.

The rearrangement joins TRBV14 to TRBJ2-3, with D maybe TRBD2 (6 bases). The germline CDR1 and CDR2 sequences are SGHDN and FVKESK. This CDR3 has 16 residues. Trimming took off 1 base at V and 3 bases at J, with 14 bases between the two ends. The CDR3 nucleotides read TGTGCCAGCAGCCAAGGCGTATGGAGGGAGACAGATACGCAGTATTTT. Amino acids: CASSQGVWRETDTQYF.

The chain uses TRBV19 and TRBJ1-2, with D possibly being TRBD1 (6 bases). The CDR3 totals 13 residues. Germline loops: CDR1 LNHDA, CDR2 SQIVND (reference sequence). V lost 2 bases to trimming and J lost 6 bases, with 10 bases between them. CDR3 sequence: CASSIRGADGYTF. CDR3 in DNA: TGTGCCAGTAGTATAAGGGGGGCCGATGGCTACACCTTC.

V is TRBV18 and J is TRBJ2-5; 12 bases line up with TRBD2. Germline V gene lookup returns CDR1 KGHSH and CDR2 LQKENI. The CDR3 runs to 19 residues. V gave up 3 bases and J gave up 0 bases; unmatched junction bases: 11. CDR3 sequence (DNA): TGTGCCAGCTCACCGCCGACTAGCGGGAGACCTCCCAACCAAGAGACCCAGTACTTC. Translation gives CASSPPTSGRPPNQETQYF.

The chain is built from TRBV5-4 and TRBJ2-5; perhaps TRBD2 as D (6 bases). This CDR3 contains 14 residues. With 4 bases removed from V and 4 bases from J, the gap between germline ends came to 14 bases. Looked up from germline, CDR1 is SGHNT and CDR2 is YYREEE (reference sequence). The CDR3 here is CASSTEGSVETQYF. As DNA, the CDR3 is TGTGCCAGCAGCACGGAGGGTAGCGTAGAGACCCAGTACTTC.

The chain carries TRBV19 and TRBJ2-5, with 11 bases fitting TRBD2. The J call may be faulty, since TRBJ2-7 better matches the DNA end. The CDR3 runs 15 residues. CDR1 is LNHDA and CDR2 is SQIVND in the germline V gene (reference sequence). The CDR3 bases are TGTGCCAGTAGGCAGACTAGCGGGGCATCCTACGAGCAGTACTTC. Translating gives CASRQTSGASYEQYF.

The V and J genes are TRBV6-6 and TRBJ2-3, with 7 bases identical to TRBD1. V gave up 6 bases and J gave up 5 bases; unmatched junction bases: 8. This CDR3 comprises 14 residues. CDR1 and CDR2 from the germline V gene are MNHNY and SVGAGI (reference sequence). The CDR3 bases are TGTGCCAGCAGCAGACAGGGCGACAGAGATACGCAGTATTTT. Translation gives CASSRQGDRDTQYF.

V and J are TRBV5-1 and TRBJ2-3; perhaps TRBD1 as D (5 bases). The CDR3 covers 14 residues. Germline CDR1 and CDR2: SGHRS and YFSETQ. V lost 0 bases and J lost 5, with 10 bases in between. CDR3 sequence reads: CASSLEQVGDTQYF. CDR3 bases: TGCGCCAGCAGCTTGGAACAGGTGGGAGATACGCAGTATTTT.

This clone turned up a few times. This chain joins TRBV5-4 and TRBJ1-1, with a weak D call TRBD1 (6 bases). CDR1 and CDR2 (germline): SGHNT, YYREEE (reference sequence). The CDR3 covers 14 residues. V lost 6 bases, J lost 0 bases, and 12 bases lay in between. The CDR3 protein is CASNQQGMNTEAFF. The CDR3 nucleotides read TGTGCCAGCAACCAGCAGGGGATGAACACTGAAGCTTTCTTT.

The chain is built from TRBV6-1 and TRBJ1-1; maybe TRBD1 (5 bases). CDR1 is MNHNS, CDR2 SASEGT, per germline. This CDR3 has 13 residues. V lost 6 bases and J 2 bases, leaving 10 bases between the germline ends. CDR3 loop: CASRAGFNTEAFF. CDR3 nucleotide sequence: TGTGCCAGCAGGGCAGGGTTTAACACTGAAGCTTTCTTT.

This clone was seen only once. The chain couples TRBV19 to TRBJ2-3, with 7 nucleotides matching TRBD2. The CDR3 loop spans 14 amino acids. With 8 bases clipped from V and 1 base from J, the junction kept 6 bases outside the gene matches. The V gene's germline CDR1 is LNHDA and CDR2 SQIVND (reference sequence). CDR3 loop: CASQAGYGTDTQYF. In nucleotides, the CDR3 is TGTGCCAGTCAAGCGGGATATGGCACAGATACGCAGTATTTT. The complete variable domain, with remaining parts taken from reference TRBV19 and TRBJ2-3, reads DGGITQSPKYLFRKEGQNVTLSCEQNLNHDAMYWYRQDPGQGLRLIYYSQIVNDFQKGDIAEGYSVSREKKESFPLTVTSAQKNPTAFYLCASQAGYGTDTQYFGPGTRLTVL.

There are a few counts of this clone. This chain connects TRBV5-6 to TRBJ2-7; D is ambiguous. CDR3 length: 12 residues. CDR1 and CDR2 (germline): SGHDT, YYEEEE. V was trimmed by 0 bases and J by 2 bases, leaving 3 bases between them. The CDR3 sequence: CASSLGTYEQYF. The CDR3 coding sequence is TGTGCCAGCAGCTTGGGCACCTACGAGCAGTACTTC.

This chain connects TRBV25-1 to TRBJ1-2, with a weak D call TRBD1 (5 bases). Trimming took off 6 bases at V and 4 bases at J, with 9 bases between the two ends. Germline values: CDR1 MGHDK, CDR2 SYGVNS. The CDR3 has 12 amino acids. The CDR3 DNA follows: TGTGCCAGCAGAAGAGACAGCTATGGCTACACCTTC. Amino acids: CASRRDSYGYTF.

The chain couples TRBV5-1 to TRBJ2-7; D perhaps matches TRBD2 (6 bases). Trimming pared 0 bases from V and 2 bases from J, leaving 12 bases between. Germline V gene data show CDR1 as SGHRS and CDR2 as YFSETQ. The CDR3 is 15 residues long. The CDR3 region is CASSLEGLQPYEQYF. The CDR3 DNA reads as TGCGCCAGCAGCTTGGAGGGACTGCAGCCCTACGAGCAGTACTTC.

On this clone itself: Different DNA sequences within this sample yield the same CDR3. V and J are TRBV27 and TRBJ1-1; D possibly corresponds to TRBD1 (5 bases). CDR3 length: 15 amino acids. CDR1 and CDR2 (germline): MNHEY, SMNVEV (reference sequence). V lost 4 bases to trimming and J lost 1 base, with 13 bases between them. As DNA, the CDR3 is TGTGCCAGCAGTTCAGAGGGACCGCCGAACACTGAAGCTTTCTTT. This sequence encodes CASSSEGPPNTEAFF.

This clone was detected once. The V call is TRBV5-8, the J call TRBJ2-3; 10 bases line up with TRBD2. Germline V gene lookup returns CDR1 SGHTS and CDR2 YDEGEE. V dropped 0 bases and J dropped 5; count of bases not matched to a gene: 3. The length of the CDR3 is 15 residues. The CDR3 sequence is CASSLVLAGVDTQYF. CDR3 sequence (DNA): TGTGCCAGCAGCTTGGTTCTAGCGGGAGTAGATACGCAGTATTTT. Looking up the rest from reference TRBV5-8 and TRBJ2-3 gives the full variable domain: EAGVTQSPTHLIKTRGQQATLRCSPISGHTSVYWYQQALGLGLQFLLWYDEGEERNRGNFPPRFSGRQFPNYSSELNVNALELEDSALYLCASSLVLAGVDTQYFGPGTRLTVL.